The rows below give T cell receptor beta chains drawn from one sample of a study of CD8 T cells in ankylosing spondylitis. TCRdb reprocessed the 5' RACE reads with MiXCR, giving one entry per CDR3 protein. The sample holds roughly 91,000 distinct CDR3 sequences, about 7.7% seen once. The sequenced material came from blood, either unsorted or a sorted T cell fraction (not recorded which). These receptors were collected from a male donor with ankylosing spondylitis or in good health (not recorded which). CDR3s include the opening cysteine and the closing phenylalanine or tryptophan. The D gene is left open where the match is weak. Only part of the rows carry a size: once, few, many, or a class if the clone is expanded.

cdr3_nt cdr3_aa clone_size j_call v_call d_call
TGTGCCAGCAGCCAAGGAGGATACAATGAGCAGTTCTTC CASSQGGYNEQFF - TRBJ2-1 TRBV12-3/TRBV12-4 -
TGTGCCAGCAGCGCCCCCGTGCCATACTACAATGAGCAGTTCTTC CASSAPVPYYNEQFF many TRBJ2-1 TRBV7-9 -
TGCAGCGGGGGACAGGGCCTGGGGGGCTACACCTTC CSGGQGLGGYTF many TRBJ1-2 TRBV29-1 TRBD1
TGTGCCAGCAGCTTGGGACTAGCGGACTACACAGATACGCAGTATTTT CASSLGLADYTDTQYF many TRBJ2-3 TRBV7-8 TRBD2
TGTGCCATCCGTTTGATTGCGGACGTAAATGAGCAGTTCTTC CAIRLIADVNEQFF many TRBJ2-1 TRBV10-3 -
TGTGCCAGCAGCCTTCGGACAGGGGAGAAGGACGAGCAGTACTTC CASSLRTGEKDEQYF many TRBJ2-7 TRBV14 TRBD1
TGTGCCACCGGGGAAGGAGGGGGCACAGATACGCAGTATTTT CATGEGGGTDTQYF many TRBJ2-3 TRBV24-1 -
TGTGCCAGCGCCGGGGGGATTTACACTGAAGCTTTCTTT CASAGGIYTEAFF once TRBJ1-1 TRBV7-2 -
TGTGCCATCAGGGGGGAATATAGCAATCAGCCCCAGCATTTT CAIRGEYSNQPQHF few TRBJ1-5 TRBV10-3 -
TGTGCCAGCAGCCCTCAAGCGGCAATCTACAATGAGCAGTTCTTC CASSPQAAIYNEQFF - TRBJ2-1 TRBV7-2 -
TGTGCCAGCAGCCCCCCTAGCACAGATACGCAGTATTTT CASSPPSTDTQYF many TRBJ2-3 TRBV18 -
TGTGCCTGGACTAACCTTGGATTCATGAACACTGAAGCTTTCTTT CAWTNLGFMNTEAFF - TRBJ1-1 TRBV30 -
TGCGCCAGCAGCTTGGCCGAGACCGGGGAGCTGTTTTTT CASSLAETGELFF many TRBJ2-2 TRBV5-1 -
TGCAGCGTTTTGAGCGGGCACGGCACCGGGGAGCTGTTTTTT CSVLSGHGTGELFF many TRBJ2-2 TRBV29-1 -
TGTGCCAGCAGTTCCCTTGGGCCAATTGCGAATTCACCCCTCCACTTT CASSSLGPIANSPLHF many TRBJ1-6 TRBV12-3/TRBV12-4 -
TGCGCCAGCAGCTTGGCCCTGGACAGGGGGGATGAAAAACTGTTTTTT CASSLALDRGDEKLFF - TRBJ1-4 TRBV5-1 TRBD1
TGTGCCACCAGTGATCCCGACAGGTACAATGAGCAGTTCTTC CATSDPDRYNEQFF many TRBJ2-1 TRBV24-1 -
TGCAGTGCTAGAGACCAGGCGGGAAGCTCCTACGAGCAGTACTTC CSARDQAGSSYEQYF many TRBJ2-7 TRBV20-1 -
TGTGCCACCAGCCCACTAAAACAGGGGGCGTCTGAAGCTTTCTTT CATSPLKQGASEAFF many TRBJ1-1 TRBV15 TRBD1
TGCGCCAGCAGCTTGGGACCGCAGAAGGGCACTGAAGCTTTCTTT CASSLGPQKGTEAFF few TRBJ1-1 TRBV5-1 -
TGCAGCTACTCGGAAGGGTGGGGTAATGAAAAACTGTTTTTT CSYSEGWGNEKLFF many TRBJ1-4 TRBV29-1 -
TGCAGTGCTAGTTCCATGCAGCGGGAGATCAATGAGCAGTTCTTC CSASSMQREINEQFF many TRBJ2-1 TRBV20-1 TRBD2
TGCAGTGCCTCCCCAGGGAGCGGGAACTATGGCTACACCTTC CSASPGSGNYGYTF - TRBJ1-2 TRBV20-1 -
TGTGCCAGCAGCCATCCATCCGGGACCGGCGGCTACGAGCAGTACTTC CASSHPSGTGGYEQYF many TRBJ2-7 TRBV4-2 -
TGTGCCAGCAGCTTAAGCGGCAACCGGGGCTACACCTTC CASSLSGNRGYTF few TRBJ1-2 TRBV7-2 -
TGTGCCAGCAGTAGAACTAGCGGGGGGACGTACCAAGAGACCCAGTACTTC CASSRTSGGTYQETQYF many TRBJ2-5 TRBV6-1 TRBD2
TGTGCCTGGAGTTATTTTAGCTCCTACGAGCAGTACTTC CAWSYFSSYEQYF few TRBJ2-7 TRBV30 -
TGTGCCAGCAGCCAACAAAGGCCCGGCGATGAGCAGTTCTTC CASSQQRPGDEQFF many TRBJ2-1 TRBV4-2 -
TGTGCCAGCAGCCTTAGGACTAGCGGGAGGACCGGGGAGCTGTTTTTT CASSLRTSGRTGELFF many TRBJ2-2 TRBV14 TRBD2